These T cell receptor beta chains were read from a single sample in a study of metastatic and nonmetastatic thyroid tumors. TCRdb re-called clones via MiXCR from the PCR reads. Altogether 8,000 to 9,000 clones are present, approximately 30% being singletons, with the ten largest covering roughly an eighth. The sample consisted of adjacent normal tissue. The receptor source for this set is a female donor with papillary thyroid cancer or a benign thyroid nodule (not recorded which). Some clones in this sample may be carry-over from other donors' samples. The CDR3 runs from the conserved cysteine through the conserved F or W. The order of the fields is V gene, J gene, clone size, D gene, CDR3 protein, CDR3 DNA. D genes are given only for firm matches. Rows may omit the clone size; those that give it use once, few, many or a size class.

>TRBV27|TRBJ2-3|medium-sized|-
CASSSPIGGISTDTQYF
TGTGCCAGCAGTTCGCCCATTGGGGGTATTAGCACAGATACGCAGTATTTT
>TRBV10-2|TRBJ2-7|few|-
CASSELQGVGEQYF
TGCGCCAGCAGTGAGTTGCAGGGCGTGGGCGAGCAGTACTTC
>TRBV7-2|TRBJ2-7|-|TRBD1
CASSLGQGGTYEQYF
TGTGCCAGCAGCCTAGGACAGGGGGGGACCTACGAGCAGTACTTC
>TRBV7-2|TRBJ2-2|few|-
CASSLGSGELFF
TGCGCCAGCAGCTTAGGGTCCGGGGAGCTGTTTTTT
>TRBV7-8|TRBJ1-1|-|-
CASSRQGGVNTEAFF
TGTGCCAGCAGCCGCCAGGGTGGAGTGAACACTGAAGCTTTCTTT
>TRBV10-3|TRBJ1-1|-|-
CAISELNTEAFF
TGTGCCATCAGTGAACTGAACACTGAAGCTTTCTTT
>TRBV11-2|TRBJ2-1|-|TRBD1
CASSGGGRGHYNEQFF
TGTGCCAGCAGCGGTGGGGGCAGGGGGCATTACAATGAGCAGTTCTTC
>TRBV6-1|TRBJ2-5|few|-
CASSPRDIQETQYF
TGTGCCAGCAGTCCTCGGGACATCCAAGAGACCCAGTACTTC
>TRBV7-2|TRBJ2-5|-|-
CASSLKGAAETQYF
TGTGCCAGCAGTTTGAAGGGCGCTGCAGAGACCCAGTACTTC
>TRBV9|TRBJ2-1|medium-sized|-
CASSANDMGGKQFF
TGTGCCAGCAGCGCGAATGACATGGGGGGTAAGCAGTTCTTC
>TRBV6-1|TRBJ1-5|few|-
CASSEAVGLGDQPQHF
TGTGCCAGCAGTGAAGCGGTAGGCCTGGGCGATCAGCCCCAGCATTTT
>TRBV24-1|TRBJ1-1|medium-sized|-
CATRANRDAEAFF
TGTGCCACCAGGGCTAACAGGGACGCTGAAGCTTTCTTT
>TRBV20-1|TRBJ2-1|few|-
CSARDSGTVYNEQFF
TGCAGTGCTAGAGATAGCGGGACAGTATACAATGAGCAGTTCTTC
>TRBV11-2|TRBJ1-1|-|-
CASSLLAGETEAFF
TGTGCCAGCAGCTTATTGGCAGGTGAGACTGAAGCTTTCTTT
>TRBV6-6|TRBJ2-7|-|-
CASSYSRGGEQYF
TGTGCCAGCAGTTACTCGAGGGGCGGCGAGCAGTACTTC
>TRBV24-1|TRBJ2-1|few|TRBD1
CATSEGTGGNEQFF
TGTGCCACCAGTGAGGGGACAGGGGGCAATGAGCAGTTCTTC
>TRBV20-1|TRBJ2-7|once|TRBD2
CSAHEREGGGEQYF
TGCAGTGCCCACGAGCGGGAGGGGGGAGGAGAGCAGTACTTC
>TRBV6-1|TRBJ1-6|few|-
CASSVLGDSPLHF
TGTGCCAGCAGTGTCTTGGGGGATTCACCCCTCCACTTT
>TRBV6-4|TRBJ2-3|few|-
CAGSEQDGGTDTQYF
TGTGCCGGCAGCGAACAGGATGGGGGCACAGATACGCAGTATTTT
>TRBV6-6|TRBJ2-7|-|-
CASSYSIGGVNYSYEQYF
TGTGCCAGCAGTTACTCGATCGGTGGCGTGAACTACTCCTACGAGCAGTACTTC
>TRBV20-1|TRBJ1-6|-|-
CSARFAGAGSPLHF
TGCAGTGCTAGATTCGCGGGCGCGGGTTCACCCCTCCACTTT
>TRBV11-2|TRBJ2-3|-|-
CASRLDDSGGRGGTQYF
TGTGCGAGCAGATTAGATGACTCCGGGGGCCGAGGGGGTACGCAGTATTTT
>TRBV28|TRBJ2-3|many|-
CASNVGRARTDTQYF
TGTGCCAGCAATGTCGGCAGAGCGCGCACAGATACGCAGTATTTT
>TRBV5-4|TRBJ1-1|many|-
CASSLEQGLTEAFF
TGTGCCAGCAGCTTGGAACAGGGCCTCACTGAAGCTTTCTTT
>TRBV3-1|TRBJ2-5|-|TRBD2
CAISRDYRDQETQYF
TGTGCCATCAGCCGGGACTACCGGGACCAAGAGACCCAGTACTTC
>TRBV20-1|TRBJ1-2|-|-
CSAATGEQALKGGYTF
TGCAGTGCTGCCACGGGGGAGCAGGCCCTCAAGGGGGGCTACACCTTC
>TRBV28|TRBJ1-5|-|-
CASSLGGAGRPSNQPQHF
TGTGCCAGCAGCCTAGGGGGGGCGGGTCGACCTAGCAATCAGCCCCAGCATTTT
>TRBV20-1|TRBJ1-5|-|-
CSAGTNANQPQHF
TGCAGTGCTGGGACCAACGCCAATCAGCCCCAGCATTTT
>TRBV6-2/TRBV6-3|TRBJ2-5|-|-
CASSPSETQYF
TGTGCCAGCAGTCCTTCAGAGACCCAGTACTTC
>TRBV5-4|TRBJ1-2|-|TRBD1
CASSLGVSPGQGADGYTF
TGTGCCAGCAGCTTGGGGGTGTCGCCGGGACAGGGGGCTGATGGCTACACCTTC
>TRBV5-1|TRBJ1-1|-|-
CASSLLKQTEAFF
TGCGCCAGCAGCTTGTTGAAACAGACTGAAGCTTTCTTT
>TRBV9|TRBJ2-7|-|-
CASSVDDRPTYEQYF
TGTGCCAGCAGCGTAGATGACAGGCCAACCTACGAGCAGTACTTC
>TRBV7-2|TRBJ2-5|-|-
CASSLKETQYF
TGTGCCAGCAGCTTAAAAGAGACCCAGTACTTC
>TRBV25-1|TRBJ2-3|-|TRBD2
CAISAGDPQYF
TGTGCCATCAGTGCGGGGGATCCGCAGTATTTT
>TRBV20-1|TRBJ1-1|-|-
CSAKGIVDTEAFF
TGCAGTGCTAAGGGGATTGTGGACACTGAAGCTTTCTTT
>TRBV2|TRBJ2-2|few|TRBD1
CASTGGRVNTGELFF
TGTGCCAGCACAGGGGGCCGGGTGAACACCGGGGAGCTGTTTTTT
>TRBV20-1|TRBJ2-2|-|-
CSARDNTGELFF
TGCAGTGCTAGAGATAACACCGGGGAGCTGTTTTTT
>TRBV6-1|TRBJ1-2|medium-sized|-
CAAQDMNYGYTF
TGTGCCGCCCAAGATATGAACTATGGCTACACCTTC
>TRBV20-1|TRBJ2-1|many|-
CSARDTTTEQFF
TGCAGTGCTAGAGATACAACTACCGAGCAGTTCTTC
>TRBV4-1|TRBJ2-7|-|-
CASSQEPGGSYEQYF
TGCGCCAGCAGCCAAGAGCCCGGGGGCTCCTACGAGCAGTACTTC
>TRBV20-1|TRBJ2-1|few|-
CGTRVLSYNEQFF
TGCGGTACTAGAGTCTTGTCCTACAATGAGCAGTTCTTC
>TRBV27|TRBJ2-3|medium-sized|-
CASSSVGFTDTQYF
TGTGCCAGCAGTTCGGTCGGATTCACAGATACGCAGTATTTT
>TRBV27|TRBJ2-5|large|TRBD1
CASSTPTGKETQYF
TGTGCCAGCAGTACCCCGACAGGGAAGGAGACCCAGTACTTC
>TRBV6-1|TRBJ2-5|few|-
CASSEHGARETQYF
TGTGCCAGCAGTGAACATGGGGCTCGAGAGACCCAGTACTTC
>TRBV6-4|TRBJ2-7|many|-
CASSDSYEQCF
TGTGCCAGCAGTGACTCCTACGAGCAGTGCTTC
>TRBV11-3|TRBJ2-7|medium-sized|-
CASSLASYEQYF
TGTGCCAGCAGCTTGGCGTCCTACGAGCAGTACTTC
>TRBV24-1|TRBJ2-1|medium-sized|-
CATSISGRPDNEQFF
TGTGCCACCAGCATTAGCGGCCGACCAGACAATGAGCAGTTCTTC
>TRBV6-1|TRBJ1-4|few|-
CASSQDPEGEKLFF
TGTGCCAGCAGCCAGGATCCGGAAGGGGAAAAACTGTTTTTT
>TRBV2|TRBJ2-2|-|-
CARMTGANTGELFF
TGTGCCAGGATGACGGGGGCGAACACCGGGGAGCTGTTTTTT
>TRBV5-1|TRBJ1-2|medium-sized|TRBD1
CASSRTGTGGADYGYTF
TGCGCCAGCAGCCGGACCGGGACAGGGGGCGCTGACTACGGCTACACCTTC
>TRBV6-1|TRBJ2-1|-|-
CASSNGNEQFF
TGTGCCAGCAGTAATGGCAATGAGCAGTTCTTC
>TRBV27|TRBJ2-2|-|-
CASSWEAWVTGERLF
TGTGCCAGCAGTTGGGAGGCTTGGGTTACCGGGGAGCGGTTATTT
>TRBV7-7|TRBJ1-5|many|TRBD1
CASSSSETGARMNSNQPQHF
TGTGCCAGCAGCTCATCCGAGACAGGGGCCCGGATGAATAGCAATCAGCCCCAGCATTTT
>TRBV2|TRBJ2-7|few|-
CASTTMRGPGQQYF
TGTGCCAGCACTACTATGAGAGGGCCGGGGCAGCAGTACTTC
>TRBV5-6|TRBJ2-3|many|-
CASSLVGVDTQYF
TGTGCCAGCAGCTTGGTGGGGGTGGATACGCAGTATTTT
>TRBV10-2|TRBJ2-3|-|TRBD2
CASRGVIGLAGGTDTQYF
TGCGCCAGCAGGGGGGTAATTGGGCTAGCGGGAGGCACAGATACGCAGTATTTT
>TRBV6-1|TRBJ1-1|medium-sized|-
CASRRDGNTEAFF
TGTGCCAGCAGGAGGGACGGGAACACTGAAGCTTTCTTT
>TRBV3-1|TRBJ1-2|many|-
CASSHSTETYGYTF
TGTGCCAGCAGCCATTCGACAGAAACCTATGGCTACACCTTC
>TRBV2|TRBJ2-7|-|TRBD1
CASREDRRWAYEQYF
TGTGCCAGCAGGGAGGACAGGCGGTGGGCCTACGAGCAGTACTTC
>TRBV19|TRBJ2-2|medium-sized|-
CASSMGTPNTGELFF
TGTGCCAGTAGTATGGGGACGCCGAACACCGGGGAGCTGTTTTTT